This TCR beta chain is from a study of cytomegalovirus exposure and HLA in healthy donors. The V gene's germline CDR1 is MNHNS and CDR2 SASEGT. The CDR3 totals 19 residues. Trimming stripped 2 bases from V and 0 bases from J, with 20 bases between. Use of 60 Vbeta and 13 Jbeta primers characterized the PCR. Sequencing was performed with immunoSEQ multiplex PCR; in TCRdb, only in-frame clones are kept and a portion is missing. The sample table includes approximately 110,000 clones. Regarding the study as a whole: Per a later analysis, about 17,000 TCR beta sequences showed association with HLA alleles at 0.05 false discovery rate. For TCR beta chains, V- and J-gene trimming was later linked to a missense DCLRE1C variant. Roughly uniform depth of sequencing across donors was assumed in presence/absence analyses.

With respect to this clone: The antigen remains unidentified.

Sequenced input: PBMCs. The receptor was derived from a young man in good health and CMV-seronegative. This chain links TRBV6-1 with TRBJ2-1, with D perhaps TRBD2 (6 bases). The CDR3 here is CASSEPGVGGLSSYNEQFF. CDR3 nucleotide sequence: TGTGCCAGCAGTGAACCGGGAGTGGGAGGCCTTAGCTCCTACAATGAGCAGTTCTTC.